A single TCR beta chain is shown here with its context. V lost 5 bases and J lost 4, with 16 bases in between. Per the germline V gene, CDR1 is SGHAT and CDR2 is FQNNGV. This CDR3 has 15 amino acids. Cells designated naive CD8 were CD45RO-negative and were positively selected for CCR7, with terminally differentiated effector memory CD45RA+ cells excluded. Produced via immunoSEQ multiplex PCR; TCRdb's table is partial and in-frame only. The sample consists of about 2 million clones, around 96% of them appearing once. The data stem from a study of shared clonotypes between healthy human individuals. The sequenced sample consisted of naive CD8+ T cells sorted from blood. The sequence was obtained from a man between 18 and 29 years old in good health. The chain couples TRBV11-2 to TRBJ2-3; D gene unclear. The CDR3: CASSPIVAAADTQYF. The CDR3 region has the DNA TGTGCCAGCAGCCCCATAGTGGCGGCAGCAGATACGCAGTATTTT.